This T cell receptor (beta chain) emerged from a study of shared clonotypes between healthy human individuals. In the study overall: Each donor's CD4 naive and CD4 memory cells filled three plates apiece, CD8 naive two, and CD8 memory one. Study-level points and caveats: Generation probabilities of non-shared clonotypes were lower (relative to those shared by all four donors).

Comment on this clone: Its specificity is not known.

The repertoire was sequenced with immunoSEQ multiplex PCR; TCRdb's copy has only in-frame clones and lacks some. The sample lists around 700,000 clones; less than 85% were seen once. A CD45RA-negative memory subset and a CD45RA+ naive subset were separated from the CD4+ cells. The germline gives CDR1 SGHNT, CDR2 YYREEE (reference sequence). The germline V and J ends were trimmed by 7 bases and 5 bases, with 13 bases remaining between them. The CDR3 loop spans 12 amino acids. The V call is TRBV5-4, the J call TRBJ2-7; D is ambiguous. This receptor was taken from a woman aged 25-40 years in good health. Sample: memory CD4+ T cells sorted from blood. As for subset: CD45RA-negative fraction. In DNA, the CDR3 is TGTGCCAGCTCCCCCTCTAGGAACGAGCAGTACTTC. Protein sequence: CASSPSRNEQYF.